Following are 5 T cell receptor beta chains from one sample sequenced in a study of cytomegalovirus exposure and HLA in healthy donors. The study ran its PCR with 60 Vbeta and 13 Jbeta primers. Profiling relied on immunoSEQ multiplex PCR, and the TCRdb table lists in-frame clones only, not all of them. The table has 150,000 to 200,000 clones, 60% to 85% seen once. Sequenced: PBMCs. Receptors were obtained from a female donor in good health and CMV-seronegative.

The chain links TRBV6-6 to TRBJ1-5; D remains ambiguous. The ends were cut back, 6 bases at V and 6 bases at J, with 12 bases in the middle. Germline CDR1 MNHNY, CDR2 SVGAGI (reference sequence). This CDR3 comprises 13 residues. DNA of the CDR3: TGTGCCAGCAGCCTTGAGTTACTTCAGCCCCAGCATTTT. This sequence encodes CASSLELLQPQHF.

The V call is TRBV4-1, the J call TRBJ2-5; 8 bases agree with TRBD1. Germline CDR1 reads MGHRA; CDR2 reads YSYEKL. This CDR3 comprises 17 residues. V lost 1 base, J lost 2 bases, and 9 bases stayed unmatched. The CDR3 protein is CASSQVSRGRLQETQYF. The DNA for the CDR3 is TGCGCCAGCAGCCAAGTTAGCAGGGGGCGTTTACAAGAGACCCAGTACTTC.

Remarks on this clone: Sequence at one end of the junction differs from germline and may be a read error. This chain uses TRBV30 with TRBJ2-7, with D possibly being TRBD2 (5 bases). This CDR3 comprises 12 residues. Germline values: CDR1 GTSNPN, CDR2 SVGIG (reference sequence). The CDR3 DNA follows: TGTACCTGGAGTCGCGGGCCGTACGAGCAGTACTTC. This sequence encodes CTWSRGPYEQYF.

This chain joins TRBV5-1 and TRBJ2-3; D is unclear. The CDR3 totals 13 residues. V lost 4 bases to trimming and J lost 5 bases, with 11 bases between them. Germline V lookup: CDR1 SGHRS, CDR2 YFSETQ. The CDR3 is CASSPDRLDTQYF. In nucleotides, the CDR3 is TGCGCCAGCAGCCCTGATCGACTAGATACGCAGTATTTT.

The rearrangement links TRBV6-5 to TRBJ2-2; possible D gene TRBD1, 5 bases. CDR1 is MNHEY, CDR2 SVGAGI, per germline. There are 12 residues in the CDR3. V was cut by 4 bases and J by 5 bases, with 5 bases left in between. The CDR3 bases are TGTGCCAGCAGTTCAGGGACCGGGGAGCTGTTTTTT. As protein: CASSSGTGELFF.